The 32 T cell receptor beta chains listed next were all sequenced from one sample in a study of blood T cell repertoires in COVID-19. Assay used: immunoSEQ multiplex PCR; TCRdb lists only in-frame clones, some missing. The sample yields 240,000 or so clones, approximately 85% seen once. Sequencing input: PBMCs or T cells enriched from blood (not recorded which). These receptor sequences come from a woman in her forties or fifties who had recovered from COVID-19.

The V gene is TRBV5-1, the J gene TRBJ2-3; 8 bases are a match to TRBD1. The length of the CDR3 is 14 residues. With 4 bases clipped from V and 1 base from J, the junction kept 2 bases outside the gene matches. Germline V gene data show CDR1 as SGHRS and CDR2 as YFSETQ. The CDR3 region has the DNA TGCGCCAGCAGCAAGACAGGGGGCACAGATACGCAGTATTTT. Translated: CASSKTGGTDTQYF.

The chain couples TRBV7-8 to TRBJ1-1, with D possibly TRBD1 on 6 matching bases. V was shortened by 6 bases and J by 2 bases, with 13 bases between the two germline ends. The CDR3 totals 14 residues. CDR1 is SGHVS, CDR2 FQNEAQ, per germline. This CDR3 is CASRWDTSNTEAFF. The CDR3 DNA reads TGTGCCAGCAGATGGGACACCTCAAACACTGAAGCTTTCTTT.

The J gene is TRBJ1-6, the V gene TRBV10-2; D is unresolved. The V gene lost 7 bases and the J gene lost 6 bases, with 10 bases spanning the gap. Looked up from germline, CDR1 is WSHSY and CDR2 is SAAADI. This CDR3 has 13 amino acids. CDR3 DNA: TGCGCCAGCATCGAAGCCGGTAATTCACCCCTCCACTTT. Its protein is CASIEAGNSPLHF.

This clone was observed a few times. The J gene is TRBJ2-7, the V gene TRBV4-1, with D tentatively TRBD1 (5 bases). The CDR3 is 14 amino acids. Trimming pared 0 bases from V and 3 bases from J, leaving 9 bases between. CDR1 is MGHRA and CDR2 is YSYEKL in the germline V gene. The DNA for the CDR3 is TGCGCCAGCAGCCAAGACGCACAGGTCTACGAGCAGTACTTC. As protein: CASSQDAQVYEQYF.

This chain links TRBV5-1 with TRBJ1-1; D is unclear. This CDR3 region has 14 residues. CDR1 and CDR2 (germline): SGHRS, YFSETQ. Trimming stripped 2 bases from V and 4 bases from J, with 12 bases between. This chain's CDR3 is CASSFGVGITEAFF. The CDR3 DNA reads TGCGCCAGCAGCTTCGGGGTAGGAATCACTGAAGCTTTCTTT.

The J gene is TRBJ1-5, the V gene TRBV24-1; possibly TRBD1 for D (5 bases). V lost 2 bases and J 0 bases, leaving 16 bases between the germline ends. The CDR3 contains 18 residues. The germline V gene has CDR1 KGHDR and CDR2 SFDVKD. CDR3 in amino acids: CATSDSMQGTASNQPQHF. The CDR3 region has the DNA TGTGCCACCAGTGATTCTATGCAGGGAACGGCTAGCAATCAGCCCCAGCATTTT.

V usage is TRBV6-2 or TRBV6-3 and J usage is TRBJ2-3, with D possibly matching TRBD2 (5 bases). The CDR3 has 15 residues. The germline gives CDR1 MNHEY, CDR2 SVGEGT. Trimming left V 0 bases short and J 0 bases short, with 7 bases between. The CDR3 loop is CASSYSTGSTDTQYF. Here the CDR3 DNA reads TGTGCCAGCAGTTACTCGACGGGAAGCACAGATACGCAGTATTTT.

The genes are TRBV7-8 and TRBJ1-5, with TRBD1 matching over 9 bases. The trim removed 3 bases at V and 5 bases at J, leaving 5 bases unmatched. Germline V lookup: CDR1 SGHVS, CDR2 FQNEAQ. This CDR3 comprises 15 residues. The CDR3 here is CASSFYRGQDQPQHF. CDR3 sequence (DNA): TGTGCCAGCAGCTTTTACAGGGGGCAGGATCAGCCCCAGCATTTT.

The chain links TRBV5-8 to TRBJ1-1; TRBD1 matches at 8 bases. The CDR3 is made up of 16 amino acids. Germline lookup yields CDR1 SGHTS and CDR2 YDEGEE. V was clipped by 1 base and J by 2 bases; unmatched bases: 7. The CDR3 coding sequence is TGTGCCAGCAGCTTGATACAGGGGGGGGTAAACACTGAAGCTTTCTTT. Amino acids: CASSLIQGGVNTEAFF.

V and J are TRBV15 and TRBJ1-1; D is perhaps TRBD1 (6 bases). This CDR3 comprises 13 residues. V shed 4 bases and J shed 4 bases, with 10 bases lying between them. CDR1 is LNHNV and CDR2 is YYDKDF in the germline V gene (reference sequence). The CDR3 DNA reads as TGTGCCACCAGCACACAGGGACCCACTGAAGCTTTCTTT. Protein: CATSTQGPTEAFF.

CDR3 sequence reads: CASSSQGVLKTQYF. The CDR3 DNA follows: TGTGCCAGCAGCTCCCAGGGGGTTTTGAAGACCCAGTACTTC. V and J are TRBV7-9 and TRBJ2-5; 7 nucleotides align to TRBD1. Germline trimming cut 4 bases from V and 6 bases from J; bases unmatched to any gene: 8. The V gene's germline CDR1 is SEHNR and CDR2 FQNEAQ (reference sequence). The CDR3 is made up of 14 amino acids.

DNA for the CDR3: TGCGCCAGCAGCTTGGGGGACAGGTCCAATGAGCAGTTCTTC. Its translation is CASSLGDRSNEQFF. V and J are TRBV5-1 and TRBJ2-1; TRBD1 aligns across 8 bases. CDR1 is SGHRS and CDR2 is YFSETQ in the germline V gene. J gave up 6 bases and V 0 bases, and 2 bases lay outside the gene matches. This CDR3 spans 14 amino acids.

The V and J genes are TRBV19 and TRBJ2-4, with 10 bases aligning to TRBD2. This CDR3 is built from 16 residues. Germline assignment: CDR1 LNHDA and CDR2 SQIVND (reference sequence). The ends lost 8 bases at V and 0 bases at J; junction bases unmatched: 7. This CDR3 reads CASRLAGASAKNIQYF. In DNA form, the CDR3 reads TGTGCCAGTCGGCTAGCGGGAGCCTCAGCCAAAAACATTCAGTACTTC.

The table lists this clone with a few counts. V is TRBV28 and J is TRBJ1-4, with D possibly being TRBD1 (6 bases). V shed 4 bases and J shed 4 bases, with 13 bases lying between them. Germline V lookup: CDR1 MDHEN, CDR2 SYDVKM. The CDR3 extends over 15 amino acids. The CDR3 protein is CASSSTGTYNEKLFF. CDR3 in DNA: TGTGCCAGCAGTTCGACAGGAACCTATAATGAAAAACTGTTTTTT.

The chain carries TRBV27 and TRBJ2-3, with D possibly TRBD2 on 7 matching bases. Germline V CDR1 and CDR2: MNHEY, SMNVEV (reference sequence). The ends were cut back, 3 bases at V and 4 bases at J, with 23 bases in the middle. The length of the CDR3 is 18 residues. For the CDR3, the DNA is TGTGCCAGCAGTTTCCTCTCCTGGGGGGGCGGGGCCCCAGATACGCAGTATTTT. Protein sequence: CASSFLSWGGGAPDTQYF.

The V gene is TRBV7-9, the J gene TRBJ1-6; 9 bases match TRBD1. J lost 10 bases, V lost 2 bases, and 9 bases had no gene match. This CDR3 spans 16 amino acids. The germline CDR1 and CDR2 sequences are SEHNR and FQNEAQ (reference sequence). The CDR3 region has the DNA TGTGCCAGCAGCTTAACGGGGGACAGGGCATTGTCACCCCTCCACTTT. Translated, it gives CASSLTGDRALSPLHF.

CDR3 residues: CASSLTAGPSYNEQFF. For the CDR3, the DNA is TGTGCCAGCAGCTTAACTGCGGGACCCTCCTACAATGAGCAGTTCTTC. The gene calls are TRBV7-3 and TRBJ2-1, with TRBD2 as a possible D gene (6 bases). Germline lookup yields CDR1 SGHTA and CDR2 FQGTGA. The CDR3 loop spans 16 amino acids. V was trimmed by 0 bases and J by 0 bases, leaving 9 bases between them.

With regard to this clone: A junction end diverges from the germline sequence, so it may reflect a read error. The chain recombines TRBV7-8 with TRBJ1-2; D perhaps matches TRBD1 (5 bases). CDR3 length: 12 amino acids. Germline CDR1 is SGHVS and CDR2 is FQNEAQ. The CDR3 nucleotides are TGTGCCAGCAGCCGCGTGGTTGGGACTACTGCCTTC. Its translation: CASSRVVGTTAF.

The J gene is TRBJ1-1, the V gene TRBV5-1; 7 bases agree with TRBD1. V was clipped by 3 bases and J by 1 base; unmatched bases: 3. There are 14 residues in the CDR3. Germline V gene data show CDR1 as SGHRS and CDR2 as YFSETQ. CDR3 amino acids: CASSWGDRNTEAFF. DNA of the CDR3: TGCGCCAGCAGCTGGGGGGACAGGAACACTGAAGCTTTCTTT.

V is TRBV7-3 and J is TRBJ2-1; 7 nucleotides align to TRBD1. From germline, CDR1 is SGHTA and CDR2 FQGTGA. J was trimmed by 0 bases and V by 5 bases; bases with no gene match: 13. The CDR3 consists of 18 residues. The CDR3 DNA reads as TGTGCCAGCAGCCCCGTCGGGACAGTGTCTAGCTCCTACAATGAGCAGTTCTTC. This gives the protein CASSPVGTVSSSYNEQFF. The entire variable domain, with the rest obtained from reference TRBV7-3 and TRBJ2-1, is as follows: GAGVSQTPSNKVTEKGKYVELRCDPISGHTALYWYRQSLGQGPEFLIYFQGTGAADDSGLPNDRFFAVRPEGSVSTLKIQRTERGDSAVYLCASSPVGTVSSSYNEQFFGPGTRLTVL.

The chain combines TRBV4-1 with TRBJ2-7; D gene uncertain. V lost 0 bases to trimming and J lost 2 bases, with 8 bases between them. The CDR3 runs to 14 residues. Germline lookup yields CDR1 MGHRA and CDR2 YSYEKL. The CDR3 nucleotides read TGCGCCAGCAGCCAAGATGGCAAACCCTACGAGCAGTACTTC. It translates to CASSQDGKPYEQYF.

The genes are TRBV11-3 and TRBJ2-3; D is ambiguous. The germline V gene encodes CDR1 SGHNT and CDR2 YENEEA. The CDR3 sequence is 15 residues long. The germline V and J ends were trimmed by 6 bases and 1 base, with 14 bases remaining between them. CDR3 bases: TGTGCCAGCAGTAATGATTATCAGGGCACAGATACGCAGTATTTT. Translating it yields CASSNDYQGTDTQYF.

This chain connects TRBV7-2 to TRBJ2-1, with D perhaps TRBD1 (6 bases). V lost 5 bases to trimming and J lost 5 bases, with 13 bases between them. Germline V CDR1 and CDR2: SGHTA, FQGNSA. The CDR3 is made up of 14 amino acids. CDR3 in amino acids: CASSKGGSHNEQFF. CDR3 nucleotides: TGTGCCAGCAGCAAAGGGGGTTCCCACAATGAGCAGTTCTTC.

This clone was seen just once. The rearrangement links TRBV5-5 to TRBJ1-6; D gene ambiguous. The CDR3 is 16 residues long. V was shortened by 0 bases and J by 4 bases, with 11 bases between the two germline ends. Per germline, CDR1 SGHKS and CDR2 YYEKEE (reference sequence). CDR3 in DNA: TGTGCCAGCAGCTTGGACAGCCGATTTTATAATTCACCCCTCCACTTT. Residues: CASSLDSRFYNSPLHF.

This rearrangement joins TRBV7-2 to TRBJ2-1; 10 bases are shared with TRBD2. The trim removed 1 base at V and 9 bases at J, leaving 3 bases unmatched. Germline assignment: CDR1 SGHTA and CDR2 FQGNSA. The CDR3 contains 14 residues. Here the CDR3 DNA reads TGTGCCAGCAGCTTAGGGCTAGCGGGGGTTGAGCAGTTCTTC. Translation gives CASSLGLAGVEQFF.

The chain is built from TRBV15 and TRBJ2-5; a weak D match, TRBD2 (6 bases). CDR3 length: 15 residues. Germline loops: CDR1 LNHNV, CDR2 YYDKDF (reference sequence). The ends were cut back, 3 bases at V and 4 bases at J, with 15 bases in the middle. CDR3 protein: CATSRGGLFGETQYF. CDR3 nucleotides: TGTGCCACCAGCAGGGGGGGACTCTTCGGAGAGACCCAGTACTTC.

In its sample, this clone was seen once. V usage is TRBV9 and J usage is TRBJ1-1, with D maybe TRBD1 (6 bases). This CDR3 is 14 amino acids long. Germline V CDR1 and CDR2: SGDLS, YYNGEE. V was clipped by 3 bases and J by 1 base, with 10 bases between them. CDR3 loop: CASSGGHPNTEAFF. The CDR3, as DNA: TGTGCCAGCAGCGGGGGACACCCGAACACTGAAGCTTTCTTT.

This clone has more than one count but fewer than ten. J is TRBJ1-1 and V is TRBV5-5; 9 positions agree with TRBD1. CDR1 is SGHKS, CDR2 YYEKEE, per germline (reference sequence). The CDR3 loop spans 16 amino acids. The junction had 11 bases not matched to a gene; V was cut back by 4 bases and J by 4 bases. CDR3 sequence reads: CASSPGQGSIRTEAFF. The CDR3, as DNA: TGTGCCAGCAGCCCCGGACAGGGGAGTATTCGCACTGAAGCTTTCTTT. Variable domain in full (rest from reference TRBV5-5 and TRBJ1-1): DAGVTQSPTHLIKTRGQQVTLRCSPISGHKSVSWYQQVLGQGPQFIFQYYEKEERGRGNFPDRFSARQFPNYSSELNVNALLLGDSALYLCASSPGQGSIRTEAFFGQGTRLTVV.

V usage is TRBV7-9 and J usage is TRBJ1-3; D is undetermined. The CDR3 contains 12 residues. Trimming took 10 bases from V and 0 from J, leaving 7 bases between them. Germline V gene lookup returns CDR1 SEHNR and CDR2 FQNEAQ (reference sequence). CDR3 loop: CAIQTSGNTIYF. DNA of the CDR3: TGTGCCATACAGACCTCTGGAAACACCATATATTTT.

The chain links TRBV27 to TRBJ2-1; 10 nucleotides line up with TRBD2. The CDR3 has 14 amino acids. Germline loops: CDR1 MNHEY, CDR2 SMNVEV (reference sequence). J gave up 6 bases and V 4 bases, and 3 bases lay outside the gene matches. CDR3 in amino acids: CASSWASGSNEQFF. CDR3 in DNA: TGTGCCAGCAGTTGGGCTAGCGGGAGCAATGAGCAGTTCTTC.

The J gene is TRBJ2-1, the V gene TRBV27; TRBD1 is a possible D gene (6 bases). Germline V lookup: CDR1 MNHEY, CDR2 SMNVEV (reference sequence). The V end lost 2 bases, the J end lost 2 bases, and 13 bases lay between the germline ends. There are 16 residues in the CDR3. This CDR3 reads CASSLRTAVTYNEQFF. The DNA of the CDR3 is TGTGCCAGCAGTTTACGGACAGCAGTCACCTACAATGAGCAGTTCTTC.

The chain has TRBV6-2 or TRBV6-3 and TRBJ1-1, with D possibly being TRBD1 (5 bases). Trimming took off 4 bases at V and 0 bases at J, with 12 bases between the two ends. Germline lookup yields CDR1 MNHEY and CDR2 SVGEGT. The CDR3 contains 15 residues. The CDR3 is CASSLAPRVNTEAFF. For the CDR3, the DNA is TGTGCCAGCAGTTTAGCTCCCAGGGTGAACACTGAAGCTTTCTTT.